Listed here is a single T cell receptor (beta chain). Its antigen is undetermined. TCRdb reprocessed the 5' RACE reads with MiXCR, giving one entry per CDR3 protein. The sample lists about 200,000 distinct CDR3 sequences, 25% to 30% occurring once. This sample stems from a study of CD8 T cells in ankylosing spondylitis. The study, taken as a whole, reports: A TCR beta motif of under 10 highly homologous variants appeared characteristic of ankylosing spondylitis blood. Those disease-linked clones were CD8+; they were also relatively rare in peripheral blood. From matched ankylosing spondylitis synovial fluid, disease-linked clones were reportedly recovered at significantly enriched levels.

V dropped 1 base and J dropped 0 bases, with 7 bases sitting between them. There are 16 residues in the CDR3. Germline loops: CDR1 LNHNV, CDR2 YYDKDF (reference sequence). The V call is TRBV15, the J call TRBJ2-6, with D possibly matching TRBD1 (6 bases). This sequence was found in a male donor with ankylosing spondylitis or in good health (not recorded which). The sample taken for sequencing was blood, either unsorted or a sorted T cell fraction (not recorded which). DNA of the CDR3: TGTGCCACCAGCAGAGTGACAGGCTCTGGGGCCAACGTCCTGACTTTC. It codes for CATSRVTGSGANVLTF.